Shown below are 27 T cell receptor beta chains from a single sample sequenced in a study of T-cell memory formation after mild COVID-19. MiXCR, run by TCRdb on the 5' RACE reads, gives a single entry per CDR3 protein. The table has about 240,000 distinct CDR3 sequences, roughly a tenth seen once. The sequenced sample consisted of PBMCs or a T cell subset sorted from them (not recorded which). These receptors were taken from a man between 18 and 35 years old who had mild COVID-19 (a few samples of this study predate the infection). Cell type and time point are not known.

The gene calls are TRBV4-2 and TRBJ2-4; 11 nucleotides line up with TRBD1. CDR1 is LGHNA, CDR2 YNFKEQ, per germline. Losses at the gene ends were 3 bases for V and 8 bases for J; bases not matched to a gene: 3. This CDR3 has 14 amino acids. CDR3 DNA: TGTGCCAGCAGCCAGAGGGGACAGGGGGACATTCAGTACTTC. It is translated as CASSQRGQGDIQYF.

There are a few counts of this clonotype. CDR3 nucleotide sequence: TGTGCCAGCAGCACAAGATATAGCGGCCAGAACACCGGGGAGCTGTTTTTT. It yields the protein CASSTRYSGQNTGELFF. The chain links TRBV3-1 to TRBJ2-2, with D maybe TRBD2 (6 bases). This CDR3 contains 17 residues. Trimming took off 5 bases at V and 1 base at J, with 17 bases between the two ends. Germline CDR1 and CDR2: LGHDT and YNNKEL (reference sequence).

The genes are TRBV12-3 or TRBV12-4 and TRBJ1-1, with a weak D call TRBD1 (5 bases). The V gene lost 6 bases and the J gene lost 6 bases, with 14 bases spanning the gap. The CDR3 is 13 amino acids. CDR3 sequence reads: CASSSPGGPEAFF. The CDR3 nucleotides read TGTGCCAGCAGCTCCCCTGGGGGACCTGAAGCTTTCTTT.

Many counts were recorded for this clonotype. This chain uses TRBV12-3 or TRBV12-4 with TRBJ2-3; the D is unclear. This CDR3 is 12 amino acids long. Trimming took 3 bases from V and 6 from J, leaving 7 bases between them. CDR3 amino acids: CASSFRWDTQYF. CDR3 nucleotide sequence: TGTGCCAGCAGTTTTCGGTGGGATACGCAGTATTTT.

This clonotype was observed a few times. The chain carries TRBV9 and TRBJ1-6; D is unclear. Trimming removed 0 bases at V and 7 bases at J, with 8 bases between. This CDR3 is built from 14 residues. Germline CDR1 reads SGDLS; CDR2 reads YYNGEE. CDR3 sequence (DNA): TGTGCCAGCAGCGTAGCTTCAGGAAATTCACCCCTCCACTTT. Its translation: CASSVASGNSPLHF.

This clonotype was seen a few times. The chain links TRBV20-1 to TRBJ2-2; 9 bases map to TRBD1. The CDR3 contains 15 residues. Germline V gives CDR1 DFQATT, CDR2 SNEGSKA (reference sequence). The junction had 6 bases not matched to a gene; V was cut back by 3 bases and J by 4 bases. The CDR3 reads CSARGQGVGTGELFF. CDR3 coding DNA: TGCAGTGCTAGGGGACAGGGCGTGGGCACCGGGGAGCTGTTTTTT.

The chain employs TRBV6-5 and TRBJ2-7; D unresolved. Germline CDR1 reads MNHEY; CDR2 reads SVGAGI. Trimming stripped 2 bases from V and 0 bases from J, with 5 bases between. The CDR3 has 13 amino acids. For the CDR3, the DNA is TGTGCCAGCAGTTACCACATCTCCTACGAGCAGTACTTC. This encodes CASSYHISYEQYF.

The gene calls are TRBV7-8 and TRBJ2-1, with D possibly called TRBD1 or TRBD2 (6 bases each). CDR1 and CDR2 from the germline V gene are SGHVS and FQNEAQ. The CDR3 is 11 amino acids. The ends were cut back, 4 bases at V and 15 bases at J, with 13 bases in the middle. The CDR3 DNA is TGTGCCAGCAGCTCGGGGGCCAGGCCGTTCTTC. Translation gives CASSSGARPFF.

This clonotype was recorded a few times. The chain links TRBV20-1 to TRBJ2-5; 12 bases are a match to TRBD1. The CDR3 has 14 residues. The junction had 5 bases not matched to a gene; V was cut back by 5 bases and J by 4 bases. Germline CDR1 and CDR2: DFQATT and SNEGSKA (reference sequence). The CDR3 DNA is TGCAGTGCTTGGGACAGGGGGCAGGGAGAGACCCAGTACTTC. It translates to CSAWDRGQGETQYF.

This clonotype was seen a handful of times. The V and J genes are TRBV12-3 or TRBV12-4 and TRBJ2-1; D not resolved. The CDR3 totals 13 residues. The V end was cut by 2 bases, the J end by 6 bases, with 8 bases between. The CDR3 coding sequence is TGTGCCAGCAGTTTATTGGTTTCCAATGAGCAGTTCTTC. This gives the protein CASSLLVSNEQFF.

Ten or more counts support this clonotype. In DNA form, the CDR3 reads TGCAGTGCTAGGGGGGGGAACATTCAGTACTTC. This gives the protein CSARGGNIQYF. The chain employs TRBV20-1 and TRBJ2-4, with 7 bases lining up with TRBD2. Trimming cost V 3 bases and J 7 bases; bases outside gene matches: 0. The CDR3 runs 11 residues. In germline, CDR1 is DFQATT, CDR2 SNEGSKA (reference sequence).

This clonotype was detected only a few times. This chain joins TRBV6-2 or TRBV6-3 and TRBJ2-3, with D possibly TRBD2 on 5 matching bases. CDR1 and CDR2 from the germline V gene are MNHEY and SVGEGT. V lost 7 bases and J lost 3, with 11 bases in between. The CDR3 runs 13 residues. CDR3 in amino acids: CASMPSFTDTQYF. The CDR3 DNA is TGTGCCAGCATGCCTAGCTTTACAGATACGCAGTATTTT.

In its sample, this clonotype was seen a few times. V usage is TRBV4-2 and J usage is TRBJ1-1; D is possibly TRBD1 (5 bases). The CDR3 is made up of 15 amino acids. V shed 3 bases and J shed 2 bases, with 13 bases lying between them. Per the germline V gene, CDR1 is LGHNA and CDR2 is YNFKEQ. This CDR3 reads CASSHGGVSNTEAFF. CDR3 nucleotides: TGTGCCAGCAGCCATGGAGGGGTTAGTAACACTGAAGCTTTCTTT.

This clonotype was detected a few times. This chain connects TRBV7-9 to TRBJ2-7; 7 bases map to TRBD1. Germline CDR1 is SEHNR and CDR2 is FQNEAQ (reference sequence). The CDR3 extends over 13 amino acids. V shed 2 bases, J shed 6 bases, and the junction held 4 bases outside the gene matches. The CDR3 region has the DNA TGTGCCAGCAGCTTATTGGGACAGAGCGAGCAGTACTTC. As protein: CASSLLGQSEQYF.

Only a few counts were recorded for this clonotype. The chain carries TRBV6-5 and TRBJ1-6; D remains ambiguous. The V gene's germline CDR1 is MNHEY and CDR2 SVGAGI. Trimming pared 6 bases from V and 3 bases from J, leaving 15 bases between. This CDR3 comprises 16 residues. The DNA for the CDR3 is TGTGCCAGCAGGATACAACTTTCGAACTATAATTCACCCCTCCACTTT. Protein product: CASRIQLSNYNSPLHF.

This clonotype was seen a few times. The J gene is TRBJ2-7, the V gene TRBV20-1, with 12 bases lining up with TRBD2. This CDR3 has 15 residues. The germline CDR1 and CDR2 sequences are DFQATT and SNEGSKA (reference sequence). V lost 5 bases, J lost 7 bases, and 12 bases stayed unmatched. CDR3 amino acids: CSAAIRTSGAGEQYF. The CDR3 DNA is TGCAGTGCTGCCATTCGGACTAGCGGGGCGGGTGAGCAGTACTTC.

This clonotype occurred many times. The chain employs TRBV6-2 or TRBV6-3 and TRBJ2-7; 7 nucleotides align to TRBD1. The trim removed 0 bases at V and 0 bases at J, leaving 11 bases unmatched. There are 18 residues in the CDR3. CDR1 is MNHEY, CDR2 SVGEGT, per germline. CDR3 residues: CASSYSISSGQSSYEQYF. CDR3 nucleotide sequence: TGTGCCAGCAGTTACTCGATATCCTCGGGACAGAGCTCCTACGAGCAGTACTTC.

Only a few counts were recorded for this clonotype. This chain uses TRBV7-9 with TRBJ2-5, with TRBD2 matching over 9 bases. Germline CDR1 is SEHNR and CDR2 is FQNEAQ (reference sequence). V was clipped by 8 bases and J by 5 bases; unmatched bases: 15. The length of the CDR3 is 16 residues. This CDR3 is CASEFQRGATGETQYF. CDR3 nucleotides: TGTGCCAGCGAGTTCCAGCGGGGGGCAACTGGGGAGACCCAGTACTTC. Complete variable domain (other parts from reference TRBV7-9 and TRBJ2-5): DTGVSQNPRHKITKRGQNVTFRCDPISEHNRLYWYRQTLGQGPEFLTYFQNEAQLEKSRLLSDRFSAERPKGSFSTLEIQRTEQGDSAMYLCASEFQRGATGETQYFGPGTRLLVL.

This clonotype came up a few times. This sequence may be a read error, since a much larger clone differs from it by one base. The V gene is TRBV12-3 or TRBV12-4, the J gene TRBJ2-2; 7 nucleotides agree with TRBD1. V shed 6 bases and J 4 bases; nucleotides not matched to a gene: 5. CDR3 size: 14 residues. The CDR3 protein is CASRRQGATGELFF. As DNA, the CDR3 is TGTGCCAGCAGAAGACAGGGTGCCACCGGGGAGCTGTTTTTT.

This chain uses TRBV6-2 or TRBV6-3 with TRBJ1-1, with 10 bases aligning to TRBD1. Germline loops: CDR1 MNHEY, CDR2 SVGEGT. CDR3 length: 19 residues. Trimming took 8 bases from V and 1 from J; bases not matched to a gene: 19. DNA for the CDR3: TGTGCCAGCGTTAGGAGGCCGGGACAGGGGACCCCAAAGAACACTGAAGCTTTCTTT. This encodes CASVRRPGQGTPKNTEAFF.

This clonotype appeared once. The CDR3 protein is CASSLRTGWSEQPQHF. The CDR3 DNA follows: TGTGCCAGCAGCCTCCGGACAGGGTGGTCGGAGCAGCCCCAGCATTTT. The rearrangement uses TRBV5-5 and TRBJ1-5; 8 bases line up with TRBD1. This CDR3 has 16 residues. After removal of 4 bases from V and 7 bases from J, the junction contained 13 bases not matched to a gene. Per the germline V gene, CDR1 is SGHKS and CDR2 is YYEKEE (reference sequence).

The rearrangement joins TRBV9 to TRBJ2-2, with D perhaps given as TRBD1 or TRBD2 (5 bases each). V was cut by 0 bases and J by 4 bases, with 10 bases left in between. CDR3 size: 15 residues. Germline values: CDR1 SGDLS, CDR2 YYNGEE. The CDR3 spells CASSVGGAGTGELFF. The DNA for the CDR3 is TGTGCCAGCAGCGTAGGAGGGGCAGGCACCGGGGAGCTGTTTTTT.

CDR3 DNA: TGCGCCAGCAGCTATGCGGGGACCGGGGAGCTGTTTTTT. This gives the protein CASSYAGTGELFF. The chain employs TRBV5-1 and TRBJ2-2; TRBD2 is a possible D gene (6 bases). The CDR3 has 13 amino acids. With 3 bases removed from V and 5 bases from J, the gap between germline ends came to 8 bases. Germline V gene sequence: CDR1 SGHRS, CDR2 YFSETQ.

This clonotype was seen once. The chain employs TRBV28 and TRBJ2-3; 7 bases align to TRBD2. There are 14 residues in the CDR3. The V segment lost 6 bases and the J segment 8 bases; nucleotides outside the gene matches: 11. In germline, CDR1 is MDHEN, CDR2 SYDVKM. In DNA form, the CDR3 reads TGTGCCAGCAGACGAGCGGGGCAGCGTGCTACGCAGTATTTT. This translates into CASRRAGQRATQYF.

The rearrangement joins TRBV7-7 to TRBJ1-3; the D is unclear. CDR3 length: 13 residues. V was cut by 5 bases and J by 2 bases, with 7 bases left in between. Germline V gene data show CDR1 as SSHAT and CDR2 as FNYEAQ (reference sequence). Written as DNA, the CDR3 is TGTGCCAGCAGCCGTCAGGCTGGAAACACCATATATTTT. It translates to CASSRQAGNTIYF.

This clonotype was observed a handful of times. The chain joins TRBV9 to TRBJ2-7; D unclear. Trimming took 0 bases from V and 5 from J, leaving 18 bases between them. From germline, CDR1 is SGDLS and CDR2 YYNGEE. The CDR3 sequence is 16 residues long. The CDR3, as DNA: TGTGCCAGCAGCGTAGCCCTCGCGGACCCGTCCCACGAGCAGTACTTC. It codes for CASSVALADPSHEQYF.

This clonotype was observed a few times. The genes are TRBV6-1 and TRBJ1-2, with D possibly matching TRBD1 (6 bases). The CDR3 runs 12 residues. The V end was cut by 6 bases, the J end by 3 bases, with 8 bases between. The germline V gene has CDR1 MNHNS and CDR2 SASEGT. The CDR3 nucleotides are TGTGCCAGCAGCCAGGGGTACTATGGCTACACCTTC. The encoded protein is CASSQGYYGYTF.